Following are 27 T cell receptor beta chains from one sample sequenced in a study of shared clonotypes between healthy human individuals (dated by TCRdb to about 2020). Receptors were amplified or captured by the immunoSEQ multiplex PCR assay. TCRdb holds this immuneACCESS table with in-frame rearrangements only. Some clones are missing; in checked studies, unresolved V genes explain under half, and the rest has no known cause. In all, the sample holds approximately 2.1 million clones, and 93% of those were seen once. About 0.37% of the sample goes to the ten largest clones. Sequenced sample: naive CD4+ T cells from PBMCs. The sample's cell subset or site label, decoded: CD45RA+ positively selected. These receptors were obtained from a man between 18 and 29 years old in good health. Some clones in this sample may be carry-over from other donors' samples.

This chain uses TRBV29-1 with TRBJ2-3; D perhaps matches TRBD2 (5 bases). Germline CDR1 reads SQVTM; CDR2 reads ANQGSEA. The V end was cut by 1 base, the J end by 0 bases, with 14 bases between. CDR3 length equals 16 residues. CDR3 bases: TGCAGCGTTGAAGGATTAGCGCGGAGTAGCACAGATACGCAGTATTTT. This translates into CSVEGLARSSTDTQYF.

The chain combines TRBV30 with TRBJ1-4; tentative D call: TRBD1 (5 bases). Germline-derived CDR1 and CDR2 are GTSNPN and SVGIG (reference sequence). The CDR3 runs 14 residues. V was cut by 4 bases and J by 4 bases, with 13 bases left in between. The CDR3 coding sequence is TGTGCCTGGAAACGGGACGAATATAATGAAAAACTGTTTTTT. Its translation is CAWKRDEYNEKLFF.

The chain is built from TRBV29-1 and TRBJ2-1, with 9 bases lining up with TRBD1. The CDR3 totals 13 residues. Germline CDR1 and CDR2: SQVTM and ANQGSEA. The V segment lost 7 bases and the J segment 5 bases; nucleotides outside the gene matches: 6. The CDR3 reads CSARQGVDNEQFF. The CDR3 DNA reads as TGCAGCGCCCGACAGGGGGTAGACAATGAGCAGTTCTTC.

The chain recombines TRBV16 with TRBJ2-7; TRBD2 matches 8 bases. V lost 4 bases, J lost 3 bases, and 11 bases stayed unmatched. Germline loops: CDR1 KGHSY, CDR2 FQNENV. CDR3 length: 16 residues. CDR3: CASSPTPSGSRYEQYF. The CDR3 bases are TGTGCCAGCAGCCCCACCCCGAGCGGGAGTCGCTACGAGCAGTACTTC.

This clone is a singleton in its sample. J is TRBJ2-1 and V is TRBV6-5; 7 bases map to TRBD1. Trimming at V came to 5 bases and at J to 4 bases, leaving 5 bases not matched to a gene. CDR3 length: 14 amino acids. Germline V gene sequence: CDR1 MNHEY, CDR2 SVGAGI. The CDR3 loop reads CASSRQGTYNEQFF. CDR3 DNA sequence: TGTGCCAGCAGTCGACAGGGAACGTACAATGAGCAGTTCTTC.

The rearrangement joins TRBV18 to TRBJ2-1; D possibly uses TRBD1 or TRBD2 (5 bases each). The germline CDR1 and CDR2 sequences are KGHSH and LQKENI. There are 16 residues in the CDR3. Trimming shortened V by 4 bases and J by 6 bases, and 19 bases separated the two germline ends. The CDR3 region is CASSQSVGTVPNEQFF. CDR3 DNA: TGTGCCAGCTCACAAAGCGTTGGGACGGTCCCCAATGAGCAGTTCTTC.

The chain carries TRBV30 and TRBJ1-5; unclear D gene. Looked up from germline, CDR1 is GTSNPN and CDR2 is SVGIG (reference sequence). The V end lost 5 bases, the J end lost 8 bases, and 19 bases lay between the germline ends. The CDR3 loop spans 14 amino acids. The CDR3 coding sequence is TGTGCCTGGGACTCCGGACCGTTATTTAAGCCCCAGCATTTT. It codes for CAWDSGPLFKPQHF.

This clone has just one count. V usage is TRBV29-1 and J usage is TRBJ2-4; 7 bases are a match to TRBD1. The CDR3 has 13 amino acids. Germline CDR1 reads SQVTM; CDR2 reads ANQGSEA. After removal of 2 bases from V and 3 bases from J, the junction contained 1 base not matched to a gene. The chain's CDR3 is CSVESGGKNIQYF. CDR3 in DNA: TGCAGCGTTGAATCAGGGGGCAAAAACATTCAGTACTTC.

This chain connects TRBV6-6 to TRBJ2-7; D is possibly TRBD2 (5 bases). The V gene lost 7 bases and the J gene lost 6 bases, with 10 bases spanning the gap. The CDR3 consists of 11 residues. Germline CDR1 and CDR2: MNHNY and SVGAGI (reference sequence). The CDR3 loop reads CASMREREQYF. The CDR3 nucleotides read TGTGCCAGCATGAGGGAGCGCGAGCAGTACTTC.

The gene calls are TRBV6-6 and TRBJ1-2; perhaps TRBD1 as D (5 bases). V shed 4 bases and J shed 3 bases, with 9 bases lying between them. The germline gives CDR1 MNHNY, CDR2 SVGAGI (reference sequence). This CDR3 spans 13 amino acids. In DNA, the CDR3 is TGTGCCAGCAGTTCGACAGATTACTATGGCTACACCTTC. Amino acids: CASSSTDYYGYTF.

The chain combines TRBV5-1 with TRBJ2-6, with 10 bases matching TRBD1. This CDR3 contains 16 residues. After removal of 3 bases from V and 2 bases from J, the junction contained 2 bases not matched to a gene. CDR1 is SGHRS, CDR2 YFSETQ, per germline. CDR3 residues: CASSWTGGTGANVLTF. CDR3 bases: TGCGCCAGCAGCTGGACAGGGGGTACTGGGGCCAACGTCCTGACTTTC. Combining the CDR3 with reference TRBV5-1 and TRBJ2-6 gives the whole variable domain KAGVTQTPRYLIKTRGQQVTLSCSPISGHRSVSWYQQTPGQGLQFLFEYFSETQRNKGNFPGRFSGRQFSNSRSEMNVSTLELGDSALYLCASSWTGGTGANVLTFGAGSRLTVL.

This CDR3 reads CASSLAGPQETQYF. For the CDR3, the DNA is TGCGCCAGCAGCCTAGCGGGGCCCCAAGAGACCCAGTACTTC. The chain uses TRBV4-1 and TRBJ2-5; 8 bases map to TRBD2. The germline V gene encodes CDR1 MGHRA and CDR2 YSYEKL. The junction had 2 bases not matched to a gene; V was cut back by 4 bases and J by 1 base. CDR3 length: 14 residues.

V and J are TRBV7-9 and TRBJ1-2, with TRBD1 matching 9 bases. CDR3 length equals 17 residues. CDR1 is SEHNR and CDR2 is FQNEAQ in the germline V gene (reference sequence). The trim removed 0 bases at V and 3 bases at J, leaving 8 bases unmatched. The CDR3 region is CASSLASGQGEHYGYTF. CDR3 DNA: TGTGCCAGCAGCTTAGCGTCGGGACAGGGAGAACACTATGGCTACACCTTC. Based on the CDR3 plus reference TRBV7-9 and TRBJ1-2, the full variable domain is DTGVSQNPRHKITKRGQNVTFRCDPISEHNRLYWYRQTLGQGPEFLTYFQNEAQLEKSRLLSDRFSAERPKGSFSTLEIQRTEQGDSAMYLCASSLASGQGEHYGYTFGSGTRLTVV.

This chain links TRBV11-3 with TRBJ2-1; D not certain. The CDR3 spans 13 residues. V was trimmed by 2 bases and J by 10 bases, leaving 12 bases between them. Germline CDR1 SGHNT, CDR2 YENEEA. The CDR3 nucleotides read TGTGCCAGCAGCTTAACTACGGACGGGGAGCAGTTCTTC. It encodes CASSLTTDGEQFF.

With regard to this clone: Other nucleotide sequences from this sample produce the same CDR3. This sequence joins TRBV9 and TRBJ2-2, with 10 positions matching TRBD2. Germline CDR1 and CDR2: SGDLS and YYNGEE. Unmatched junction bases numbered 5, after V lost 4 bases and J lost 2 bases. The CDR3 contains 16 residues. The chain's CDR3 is CASSSRTSGNTGELFF. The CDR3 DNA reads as TGTGCCAGCAGCTCCCGGACTAGCGGAAACACCGGGGAGCTGTTTTTT.

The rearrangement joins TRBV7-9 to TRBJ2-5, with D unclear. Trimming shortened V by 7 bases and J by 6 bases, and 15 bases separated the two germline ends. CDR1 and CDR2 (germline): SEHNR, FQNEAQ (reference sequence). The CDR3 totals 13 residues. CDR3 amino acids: CASTIEVLQTQYF. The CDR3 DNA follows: TGTGCCAGCACTATCGAAGTCCTCCAGACCCAGTACTTC.

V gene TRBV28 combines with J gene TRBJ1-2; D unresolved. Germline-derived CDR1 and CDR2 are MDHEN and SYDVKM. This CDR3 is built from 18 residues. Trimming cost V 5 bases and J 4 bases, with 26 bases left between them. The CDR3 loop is CASSAPPGHSQFPYGYTF. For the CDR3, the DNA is TGTGCCAGCAGTGCCCCCCCGGGTCACTCTCAGTTCCCCTATGGCTACACCTTC.

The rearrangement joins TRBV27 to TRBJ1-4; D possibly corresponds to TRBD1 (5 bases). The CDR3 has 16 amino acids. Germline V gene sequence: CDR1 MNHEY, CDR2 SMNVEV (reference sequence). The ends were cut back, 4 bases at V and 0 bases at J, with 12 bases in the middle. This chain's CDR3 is CASSSLSGTTNEKLFF. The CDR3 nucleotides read TGTGCCAGCAGTTCTCTCTCAGGGACAACTAATGAAAAACTGTTTTTT.

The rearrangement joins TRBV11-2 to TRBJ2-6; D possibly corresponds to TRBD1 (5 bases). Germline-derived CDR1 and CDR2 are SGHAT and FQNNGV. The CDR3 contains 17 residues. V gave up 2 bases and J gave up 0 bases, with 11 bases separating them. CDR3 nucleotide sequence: TGTGCCAGCAGCTTAAACACAGGCGACTCTGGGGCCAACGTCCTGACTTTC. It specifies CASSLNTGDSGANVLTF.

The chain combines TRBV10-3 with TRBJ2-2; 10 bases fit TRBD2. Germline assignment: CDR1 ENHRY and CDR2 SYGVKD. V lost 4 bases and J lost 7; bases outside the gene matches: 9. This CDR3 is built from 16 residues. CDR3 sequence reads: CAISGTSGQAGGELFF. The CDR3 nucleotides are TGTGCCATCAGTGGGACTAGCGGCCAGGCGGGCGGGGAGCTGTTTTTT.

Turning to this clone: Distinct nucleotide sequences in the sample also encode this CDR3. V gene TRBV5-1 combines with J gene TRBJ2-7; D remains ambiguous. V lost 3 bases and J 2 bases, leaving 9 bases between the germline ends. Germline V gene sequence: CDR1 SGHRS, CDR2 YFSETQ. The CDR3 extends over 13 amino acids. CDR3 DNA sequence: TGCGCCAGCAGCTCCCTAGGGACCTACGAGCAGTACTTC. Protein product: CASSSLGTYEQYF.

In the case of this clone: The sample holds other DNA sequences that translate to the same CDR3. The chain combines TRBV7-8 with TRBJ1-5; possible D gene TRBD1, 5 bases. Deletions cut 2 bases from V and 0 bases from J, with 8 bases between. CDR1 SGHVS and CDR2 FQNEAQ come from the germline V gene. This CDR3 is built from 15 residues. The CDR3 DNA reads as TGTGCCAGCAGCTTACTTGGGGGTAGCAATCAGCCCCAGCATTTT. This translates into CASSLLGGSNQPQHF.

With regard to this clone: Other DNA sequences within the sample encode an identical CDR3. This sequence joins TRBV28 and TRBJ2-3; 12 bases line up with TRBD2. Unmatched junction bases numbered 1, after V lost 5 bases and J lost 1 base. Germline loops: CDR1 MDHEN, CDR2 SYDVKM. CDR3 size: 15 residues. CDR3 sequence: CASSLAGGGTDTQYF. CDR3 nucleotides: TGTGCCAGCAGTCTAGCGGGAGGGGGCACAGATACGCAGTATTTT.

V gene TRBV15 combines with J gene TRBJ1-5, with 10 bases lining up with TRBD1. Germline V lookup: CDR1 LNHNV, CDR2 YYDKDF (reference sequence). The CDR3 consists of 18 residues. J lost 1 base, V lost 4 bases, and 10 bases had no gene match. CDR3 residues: CATSTGGQGFQSNQPQHF. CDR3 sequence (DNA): TGTGCCACCAGCACTGGGGGACAGGGGTTTCAGAGCAATCAGCCCCAGCATTTT.

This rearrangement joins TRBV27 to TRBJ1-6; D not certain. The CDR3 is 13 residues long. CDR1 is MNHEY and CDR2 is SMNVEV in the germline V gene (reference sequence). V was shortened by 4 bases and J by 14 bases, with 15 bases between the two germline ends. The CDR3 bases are TGTGCCAGCAGTTCCCCGGGCCCAAGAGCCCTCCACTTT. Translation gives CASSSPGPRALHF.

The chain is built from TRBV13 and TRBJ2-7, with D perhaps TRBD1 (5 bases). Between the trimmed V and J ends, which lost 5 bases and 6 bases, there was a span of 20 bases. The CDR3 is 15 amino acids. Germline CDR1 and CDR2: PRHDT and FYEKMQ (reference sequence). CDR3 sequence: CASSRRRGIPGEQYF. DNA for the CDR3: TGTGCCAGCAGCCGTAGAAGGGGAATCCCAGGCGAGCAGTACTTC.

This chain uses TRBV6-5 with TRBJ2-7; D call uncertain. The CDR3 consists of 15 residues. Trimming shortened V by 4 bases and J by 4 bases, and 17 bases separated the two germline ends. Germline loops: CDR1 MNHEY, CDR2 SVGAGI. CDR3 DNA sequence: TGTGCCAGCAGTTCCGTCGGCAGGAAGGGTTACGAGCAGTACTTC. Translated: CASSSVGRKGYEQYF.